A selection of T cell receptor beta chains follows, all from one sample in a study of blood T cell repertoires in COVID-19. Only in-frame clones appear in the TCRdb table, and some are missing; sequencing was by immunoSEQ multiplex PCR. The sample lists 65,000 to 75,000 clones, around nine tenths occurring once. The sequencing input was peripheral blood. These TCRs come from an elderly woman with active or convalescent COVID-19. The CDR3 runs from the conserved cysteine through the conserved F or W. The D gene is left open where the match is weak. Rows give clone size only sometimes, using once, few, many, or a class for an expanded clone.

J gene: TRBJ2-2
V gene: TRBV18
D gene: NA
clone size: once
CDR3 DNA: TGTGCCAGCTCACCCGCCCTGACAGCGAACACCGGGGAGCTGTTTTTT
CDR3 protein: CASSPALTANTGELFF

J gene: TRBJ2-3
V gene: TRBV15
D gene: NA
clone size: NA
CDR3 DNA: TGTGCCACCAGCAGAGATCGCAGGGCGGCAGATACGCAGTATTTT
CDR3 protein: CATSRDRRAADTQYF

J gene: TRBJ2-3
V gene: TRBV9
D gene: TRBD2
clone size: NA
CDR3 DNA: TGTGCCAGCAGCGTAGTGGGTAGCGGGGTCCTTAGCACAGATACGCAGTATTTT
CDR3 protein: CASSVVGSGVLSTDTQYF

J gene: TRBJ1-2
V gene: TRBV5-1
D gene: NA
clone size: NA
CDR3 DNA: TGCGCCAGCAGCCGCGGAACTTATCTTGGCTACACCTTC
CDR3 protein: CASSRGTYLGYTF

J gene: TRBJ2-1
V gene: TRBV5-1
D gene: NA
clone size: few
CDR3 DNA: TGCGCCAGCAGGGATTTGCGGGGCCGGAATGAGCAGTTCTTC
CDR3 protein: CASRDLRGRNEQFF

J gene: TRBJ2-3
V gene: TRBV11-2
D gene: TRBD1
clone size: NA
CDR3 DNA: TGTGCCAGCAGCAAAACAGGGGATGGGTTTTCAGATACGCAGTATTTT
CDR3 protein: CASSKTGDGFSDTQYF

J gene: TRBJ2-2
V gene: TRBV7-8
D gene: TRBD1
clone size: NA
CDR3 DNA: TGTGCCAGCAGCTCGACAGGGGCCAACACCGGGGAGCTGTTTTTT
CDR3 protein: CASSSTGANTGELFF

J gene: TRBJ2-3
V gene: TRBV5-4
D gene: TRBD1
clone size: NA
CDR3 DNA: TGTGCCAGCTTCCCGGGACAGGGTGATTTGGATACGCAGTATTTT
CDR3 protein: CASFPGQGDLDTQYF

J gene: TRBJ2-7
V gene: TRBV7-2
D gene: NA
clone size: NA
CDR3 DNA: TGTGCCAGCAGCTTAGTTAGTGGTGACGAGCAGTACTTC
CDR3 protein: CASSLVSGDEQYF

J gene: TRBJ2-7
V gene: TRBV25-1
D gene: NA
clone size: NA
CDR3 DNA: TGTGCCAGCGGCCCTTCCAGCGGTCCCTACGAGCAGTACTTC
CDR3 protein: CASGPSSGPYEQYF

J gene: TRBJ2-2
V gene: TRBV7-2
D gene: NA
clone size: NA
CDR3 DNA: TGTGCCAGCAGCCGTGGGGCCCAGAGCGTCGGGGAGCTGTTTTTT
CDR3 protein: CASSRGAQSVGELFF

J gene: TRBJ2-1
V gene: TRBV4-2
D gene: NA
clone size: NA
CDR3 DNA: TGTGCCAGCAGCCATAGGGGACTGGGCAATGAGCAGTTCTTC
CDR3 protein: CASSHRGLGNEQFF

J gene: TRBJ1-5
V gene: TRBV2
D gene: NA
clone size: NA
CDR3 DNA: TGTGCCAGCAGTACAGACCAAACTCAGCCCCAGCATTTT
CDR3 protein: CASSTDQTQPQHF

J gene: TRBJ2-2
V gene: TRBV24-1
D gene: NA
clone size: NA
CDR3 DNA: TGTGCCACCAGTGATCCCGGGACACCCAACACCGGGGAGCTGTTTTTT
CDR3 protein: CATSDPGTPNTGELFF

J gene: TRBJ2-1
V gene: TRBV19
D gene: TRBD2
clone size: NA
CDR3 DNA: TGTGCCAGTAGCGGATCGGGACTAGCGGGGGGCTTTGAGCAGTTCTTC
CDR3 protein: CASSGSGLAGGFEQFF

J gene: TRBJ1-2
V gene: TRBV5-6
D gene: NA
clone size: NA
CDR3 DNA: TGTGCCAGCAGCTTGGCGCGGACAGTAAGCTTC
CDR3 protein: CASSLARTVSF

J gene: TRBJ1-5
V gene: TRBV6-5
D gene: NA
clone size: NA
CDR3 DNA: TGTGCCAGCAGTTACACAGGGATCAATCAGCCCCAGCATTTT
CDR3 protein: CASSYTGINQPQHF

J gene: TRBJ1-1
V gene: TRBV5-1
D gene: TRBD1
clone size: NA
CDR3 DNA: TGCGCCAGCAGCTTGGCTCCAGGGGGCACTGAAGCTTTCTTT
CDR3 protein: CASSLAPGGTEAFF

J gene: TRBJ1-1
V gene: TRBV27
D gene: NA
clone size: NA
CDR3 DNA: TGTGCCAGCAGTTTATCGATAATGCGGACTGAAGCTTTCTTT
CDR3 protein: CASSLSIMRTEAFF

J gene: TRBJ1-5
V gene: TRBV2
D gene: TRBD1
clone size: NA
CDR3 DNA: TGTGCCAGCGAAAACCTGGGACAGGGGGATCAGCCCCAGCATTTT
CDR3 protein: CASENLGQGDQPQHF

J gene: TRBJ2-1
V gene: TRBV7-2
D gene: NA
clone size: NA
CDR3 DNA: TGTGCCAGCAGCTTAAAGTGGGGCGGCCATGAGCAGTTCTTC
CDR3 protein: CASSLKWGGHEQFF

J gene: TRBJ2-3
V gene: TRBV6-5
D gene: TRBD2
clone size: NA
CDR3 DNA: TGTGCCAGCAACAAGCGGGGGGACTCAGATACGCAGTATTTT
CDR3 protein: CASNKRGDSDTQYF

J gene: TRBJ2-7
V gene: TRBV2
D gene: TRBD2
clone size: NA
CDR3 DNA: TGTGCCAGCAGGGCTAGCGGCTACTACGAGCAGTACTTC
CDR3 protein: CASRASGYYEQYF

J gene: TRBJ1-2
V gene: TRBV28
D gene: TRBD1
clone size: NA
CDR3 DNA: TGTGCCAGCAGTCATGATACCGGGACAGGGGGCGATTATAGTTTCAATGGCTACACCTTC
CDR3 protein: CASSHDTGTGGDYSFNGYTF

J gene: TRBJ1-6
V gene: TRBV10-2
D gene: TRBD1
clone size: NA
CDR3 DNA: TGCGCCAGCACCTTTGTGGACAGGGGTTCACCCCTCCACTTT
CDR3 protein: CASTFVDRGSPLHF

J gene: TRBJ1-4
V gene: TRBV7-2
D gene: NA
clone size: NA
CDR3 DNA: TGTGCCAGCAGCTTAGCGAGAGCAACTAATGAAAAACTGTTTTTT
CDR3 protein: CASSLARATNEKLFF

J gene: TRBJ2-7
V gene: TRBV3-1/TRBV3-2
D gene: NA
clone size: NA
CDR3 DNA: TGTGCCAGCAGCCACTTGACAGCAAGCTACGAGCAGTACTTC
CDR3 protein: CASSHLTASYEQYF

J gene: TRBJ2-3
V gene: TRBV9
D gene: NA
clone size: NA
CDR3 DNA: TGTGCCAGCAGCGTTTGCAAGAGTCGGGGTCGGGACACAGATACGCAGTATTTT
CDR3 protein: CASSVCKSRGRDTDTQYF

J gene: TRBJ1-3
V gene: TRBV3-1/TRBV3-2
D gene: NA
clone size: NA
CDR3 DNA: TGTGCCAGCAGCCCGGGCCGAGGGCGCGGAAACACCATATATTTT
CDR3 protein: CASSPGRGRGNTIYF

J gene: TRBJ2-1
V gene: TRBV27
D gene: NA
clone size: NA
CDR3 DNA: TGTGCCAGCAGTTTCAGAGGGTCCTACAATGAGCAGTTCTTC
CDR3 protein: CASSFRGSYNEQFF

J gene: TRBJ2-3
V gene: TRBV5-4
D gene: NA
clone size: NA
CDR3 DNA: TGTGCCAGCAGCTTCCCGGGGTTACCCACAGATACGCAGTATTTT
CDR3 protein: CASSFPGLPTDTQYF

J gene: TRBJ1-2
V gene: TRBV5-1
D gene: TRBD1
clone size: NA
CDR3 DNA: TGCGCCAGCAGTCACAGGGGCGATTACAACTATGGCTACACCTTC
CDR3 protein: CASSHRGDYNYGYTF

J gene: TRBJ2-1
V gene: TRBV27
D gene: TRBD1
clone size: NA
CDR3 DNA: TGTGCCAGCAGTTTACCGCAAGGGGGCCGGGTCAATGAGCAGTTCTTC
CDR3 protein: CASSLPQGGRVNEQFF

J gene: TRBJ1-1
V gene: TRBV10-1
D gene: NA
clone size: NA
CDR3 DNA: TGCGCCAGCGGAGTTAGTCCCACTGAAGCTTTCTTT
CDR3 protein: CASGVSPTEAFF

J gene: TRBJ2-7
V gene: TRBV7-6
D gene: NA
clone size: NA
CDR3 DNA: TGTGCCAGCAGCCCACAGGGAATTAGGGACTCCTACGAGCAGTACTTC
CDR3 protein: CASSPQGIRDSYEQYF

J gene: TRBJ2-3
V gene: TRBV28
D gene: NA
clone size: NA
CDR3 DNA: TGTGCCAGCAGTTCGGAGACAGGGGAGGGGGATACGCAGTATTTT
CDR3 protein: CASSSETGEGDTQYF

J gene: TRBJ1-1
V gene: TRBV7-2
D gene: TRBD1
clone size: NA
CDR3 DNA: TGTGCCAGCAGGACAGGGGCCAACACTGAAGCTTTCTTT
CDR3 protein: CASRTGANTEAFF

J gene: TRBJ2-7
V gene: TRBV12-3/TRBV12-4
D gene: NA
clone size: once
CDR3 DNA: TGTGCCAGCAAACGGGATGCCTACGAGCAGTACTTC
CDR3 protein: CASKRDAYEQYF

J gene: TRBJ1-2
V gene: TRBV29-1
D gene: TRBD1
clone size: NA
CDR3 DNA: TGCAGCGTTACAGGGGAAGTAGCTAACTATGGCTACACCTTC
CDR3 protein: CSVTGEVANYGYTF

J gene: TRBJ2-3
V gene: TRBV5-1
D gene: TRBD1
clone size: once
CDR3 DNA: TGCGCCAGCAGCTTGGGACAGGGAGAGGGGATAACGCAGTATTTT
CDR3 protein: CASSLGQGEGITQYF

J gene: TRBJ2-3
V gene: TRBV6-5
D gene: NA
clone size: NA
CDR3 DNA: TGTGCCAGCAGTTACTCTCTGGGCGCAGATACGCAGTATTTT
CDR3 protein: CASSYSLGADTQYF

J gene: TRBJ1-6
V gene: TRBV3-1/TRBV3-2
D gene: NA
clone size: NA
CDR3 DNA: TGTGCCAGCAGCCAAGTAGGGGCGGGAAATTCACCCCTCCACTTT
CDR3 protein: CASSQVGAGNSPLHF

J gene: TRBJ1-5
V gene: TRBV6-1
D gene: TRBD1
clone size: NA
CDR3 DNA: TGTGCCAGCAGCGAAGACAGGGGCGCGTATCAGCCCCAGCATTTT
CDR3 protein: CASSEDRGAYQPQHF

J gene: TRBJ1-1
V gene: TRBV6-5
D gene: NA
clone size: NA
CDR3 DNA: TGTGCCAGCGGCACCCCCAACACTGAAGCTTTCTTT
CDR3 protein: CASGTPNTEAFF

J gene: TRBJ2-5
V gene: TRBV6-2/TRBV6-3
D gene: TRBD2
clone size: NA
CDR3 DNA: TGTGCCAGCAGTTGGACTAGCGGGGACCAAGAGACCCAGTACTTC
CDR3 protein: CASSWTSGDQETQYF

J gene: TRBJ1-5
V gene: TRBV19
D gene: NA
clone size: NA
CDR3 DNA: TGTGCCAGTAGTTACCCCAGGCAGTCCAGCAATCAGCCCCAGCATTTT
CDR3 protein: CASSYPRQSSNQPQHF

J gene: TRBJ1-3
V gene: TRBV6-1
D gene: NA
clone size: NA
CDR3 DNA: TGTGCCAGCAGTGAAGCAGCCCTCGCCATCGGCTCTGGAAACACCATATATTTT
CDR3 protein: CASSEAALAIGSGNTIYF

J gene: TRBJ2-1
V gene: TRBV27
D gene: TRBD1
clone size: NA
CDR3 DNA: TGTGCCAGCAGTGAGGCAGGGGGCAATGAGCAGTTCTTC
CDR3 protein: CASSEAGGNEQFF

J gene: TRBJ2-2
V gene: TRBV27
D gene: TRBD2
clone size: once
CDR3 DNA: TGTGCCAGCAGGGGACTAGCCAACACCGGGGAGCTGTTTTTT
CDR3 protein: CASRGLANTGELFF